The source of this TCR beta chain is a study of CD8+CD57+ T cells in acquired aplastic anemia. General observations from the study: Patients and controls had in common fewer than 30 CD8+ CDR3 sequences.

TCR beta VDJ and CDR3 profiling used genomic DNA as template. TCRdb reanalysed the reads using MiXCR and keeps one entry per CDR3 protein. Of under 150,000 distinct CDR3 sequences in the sample, less than 45% were seen once. This clonotype is deemed medium-sized. What it binds is unknown. This CDR3 is 11 amino acids long. In germline, CDR1 is SQVTM, CDR2 ANQGSEA. V shed 4 bases and J shed 6 bases, with 9 bases lying between them. The sequencing sample was made of sorted CD4+, CD8+, or CD8+CD57+ T cells (not recorded which) from PBMCs. This chain uses TRBV29-1 with TRBJ1-2; unclear D gene. This TCR was recovered from a human donor in good health, serving as a control. CDR3 protein: CSVGGPNGYTF. The CDR3 bases are TGCAGCGTTGGAGGCCCTAATGGCTACACCTTC. Full variable domain (missing parts from reference TRBV29-1 and TRBJ1-2): SAVISQKPSRDICQRGTSLTIQCQVDSQVTMMFWYRQQPGQSLTLIATANQGSEATYESGFVIDKFPISRPNLTFSTLTVSNMSPEDSSIYLCSVGGPNGYTFGSGTRLTVV.